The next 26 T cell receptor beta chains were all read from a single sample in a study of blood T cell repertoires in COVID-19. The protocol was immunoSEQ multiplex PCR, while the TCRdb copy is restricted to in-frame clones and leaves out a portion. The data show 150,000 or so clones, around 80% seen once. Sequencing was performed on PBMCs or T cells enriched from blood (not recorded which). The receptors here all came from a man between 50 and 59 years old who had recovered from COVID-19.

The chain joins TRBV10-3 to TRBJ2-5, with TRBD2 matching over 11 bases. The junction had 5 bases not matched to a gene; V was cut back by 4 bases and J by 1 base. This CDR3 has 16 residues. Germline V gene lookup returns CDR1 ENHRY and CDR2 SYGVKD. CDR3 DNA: TGTGCCATCAGTGGGCTAGCGGGGGGAGGCCAAGAGACCCAGTACTTC. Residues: CAISGLAGGGQETQYF.

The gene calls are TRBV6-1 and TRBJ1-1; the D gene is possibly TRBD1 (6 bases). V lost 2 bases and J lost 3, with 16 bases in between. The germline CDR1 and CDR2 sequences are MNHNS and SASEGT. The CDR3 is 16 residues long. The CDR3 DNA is TGTGCCAGCAGTGAATTGGGAACAGGGTCCCACACTGAAGCTTTCTTT. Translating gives CASSELGTGSHTEAFF.

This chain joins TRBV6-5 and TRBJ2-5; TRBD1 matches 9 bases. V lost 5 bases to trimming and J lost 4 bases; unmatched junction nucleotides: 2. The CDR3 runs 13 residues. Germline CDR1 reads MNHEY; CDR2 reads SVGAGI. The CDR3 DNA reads TGTGCCAGCAGTCTGGACAGGGGAGAGACCCAGTACTTC. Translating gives CASSLDRGETQYF.

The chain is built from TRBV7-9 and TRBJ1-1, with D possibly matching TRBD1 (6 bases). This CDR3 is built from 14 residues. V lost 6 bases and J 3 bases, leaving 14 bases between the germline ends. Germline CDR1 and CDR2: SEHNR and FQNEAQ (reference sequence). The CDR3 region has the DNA TGTGCCAGCAGTCGAACAGGGTCGGACACTGAAGCTTTCTTT. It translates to CASSRTGSDTEAFF.

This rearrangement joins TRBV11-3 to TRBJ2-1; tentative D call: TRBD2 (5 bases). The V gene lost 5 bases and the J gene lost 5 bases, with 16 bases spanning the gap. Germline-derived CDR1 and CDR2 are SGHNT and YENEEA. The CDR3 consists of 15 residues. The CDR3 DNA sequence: TGTGCCAGCAGCCTACCGGACTCCGCTAACAATGAGCAGTTCTTC. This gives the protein CASSLPDSANNEQFF. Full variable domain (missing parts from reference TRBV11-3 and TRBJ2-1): EAGVVQSPRYKIIEKKQPVAFWCNPISGHNTLYWYLQNLGQGPELLIRYENEEAVDDSQLPKDRFSAERLKGVDSTLKIQPAELGDSAVYLCASSLPDSANNEQFFGPGTRLTVL.

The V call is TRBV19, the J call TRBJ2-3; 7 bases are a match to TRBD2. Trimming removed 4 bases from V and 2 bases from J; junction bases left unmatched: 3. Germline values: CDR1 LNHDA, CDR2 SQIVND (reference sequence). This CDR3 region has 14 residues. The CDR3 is CASSTRGDTDTQYF. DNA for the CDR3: TGTGCCAGTAGTACACGGGGGGACACAGATACGCAGTATTTT.

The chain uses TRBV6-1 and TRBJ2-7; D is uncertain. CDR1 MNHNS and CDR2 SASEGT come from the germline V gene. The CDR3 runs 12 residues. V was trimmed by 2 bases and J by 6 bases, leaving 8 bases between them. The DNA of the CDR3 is TGTGCCAGCAGTGAACCGTGGGCCGAGCAGTACTTC. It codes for CASSEPWAEQYF.

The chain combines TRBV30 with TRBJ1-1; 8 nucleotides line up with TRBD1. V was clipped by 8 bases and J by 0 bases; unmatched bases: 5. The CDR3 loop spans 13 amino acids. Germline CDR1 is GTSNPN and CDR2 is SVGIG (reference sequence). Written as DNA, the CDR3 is TGTGCCGGACTGGGACAGGTGAACACTGAAGCTTTCTTT. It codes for CAGLGQVNTEAFF.

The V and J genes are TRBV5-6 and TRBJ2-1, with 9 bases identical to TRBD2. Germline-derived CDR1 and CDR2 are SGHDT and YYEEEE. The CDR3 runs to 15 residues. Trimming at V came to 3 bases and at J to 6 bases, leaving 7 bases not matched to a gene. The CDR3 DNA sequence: TGTGCCAGCAGCTCCGGGACTAGCAATCCCAATGAGCAGTTCTTC. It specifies CASSSGTSNPNEQFF.

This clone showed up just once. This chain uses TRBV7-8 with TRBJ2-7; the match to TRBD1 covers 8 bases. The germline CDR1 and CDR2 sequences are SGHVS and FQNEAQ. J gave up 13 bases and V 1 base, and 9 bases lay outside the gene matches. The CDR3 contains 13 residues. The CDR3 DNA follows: TGTGCCAGCAGCTTAGAGAGAACGGGACAGGCCTACTTC. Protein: CASSLERTGQAYF.

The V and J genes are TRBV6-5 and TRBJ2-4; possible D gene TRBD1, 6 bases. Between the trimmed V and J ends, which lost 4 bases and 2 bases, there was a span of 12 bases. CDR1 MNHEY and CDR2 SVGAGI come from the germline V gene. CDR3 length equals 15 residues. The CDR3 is CASSSQGSSKNIQYF. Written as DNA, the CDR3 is TGTGCCAGCAGTTCTCAGGGGAGTTCCAAAAACATTCAGTACTTC.

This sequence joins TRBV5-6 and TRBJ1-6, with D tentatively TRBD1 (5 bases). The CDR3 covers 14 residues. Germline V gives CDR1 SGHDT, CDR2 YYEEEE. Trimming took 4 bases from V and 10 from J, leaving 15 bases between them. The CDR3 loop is CASSPPGARSPLHF. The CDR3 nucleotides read TGTGCCAGCAGCCCACCTGGGGCTAGATCACCCCTCCACTTT.

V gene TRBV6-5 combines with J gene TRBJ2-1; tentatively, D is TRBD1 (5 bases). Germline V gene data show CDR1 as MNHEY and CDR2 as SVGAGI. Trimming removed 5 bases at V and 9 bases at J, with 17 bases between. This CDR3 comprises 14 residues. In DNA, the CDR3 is TGTGCCAGCAGTCCCTTAAGGGGCTACGGTGAGCAGTTCTTC. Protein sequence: CASSPLRGYGEQFF.

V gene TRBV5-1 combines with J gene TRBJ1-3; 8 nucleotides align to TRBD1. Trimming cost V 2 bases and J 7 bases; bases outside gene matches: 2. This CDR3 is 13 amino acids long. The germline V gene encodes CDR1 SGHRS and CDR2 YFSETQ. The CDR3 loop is CASSFDRGNTIYF. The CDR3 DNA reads TGCGCCAGCAGCTTCGACAGGGGCAACACCATATATTTT.

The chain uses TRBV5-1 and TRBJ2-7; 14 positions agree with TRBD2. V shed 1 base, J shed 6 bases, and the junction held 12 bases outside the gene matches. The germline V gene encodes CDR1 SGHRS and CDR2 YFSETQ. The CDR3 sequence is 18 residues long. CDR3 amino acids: CASSLRSPGLAGVSEQYF. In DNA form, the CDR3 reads TGCGCCAGCAGCTTGCGTAGCCCGGGACTAGCGGGGGTATCCGAGCAGTACTTC.

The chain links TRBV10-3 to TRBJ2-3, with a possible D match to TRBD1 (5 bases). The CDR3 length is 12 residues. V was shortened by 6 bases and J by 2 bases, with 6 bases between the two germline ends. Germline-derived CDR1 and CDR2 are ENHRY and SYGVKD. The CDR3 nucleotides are TGTGCCATCAGACAGGACACAGATACGCAGTATTTT. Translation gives CAIRQDTDTQYF.

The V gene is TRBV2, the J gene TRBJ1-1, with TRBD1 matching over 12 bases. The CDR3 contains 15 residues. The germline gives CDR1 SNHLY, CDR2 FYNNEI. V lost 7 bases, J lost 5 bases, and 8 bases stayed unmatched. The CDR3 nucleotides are TGTGCCAGCACCCGGGACAGGGGGCATGGAACTGAAGCTTTCTTT. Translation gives CASTRDRGHGTEAFF. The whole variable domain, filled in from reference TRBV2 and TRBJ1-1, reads EPEVTQTPSHQVTQMGQEVILRCVPISNHLYFYWYRQILGQKVEFLVSFYNNEISEKSEIFDDQFSVERPDGSNFTLKIRSTKLEDSAMYFCASTRDRGHGTEAFFGQGTRLTVV.

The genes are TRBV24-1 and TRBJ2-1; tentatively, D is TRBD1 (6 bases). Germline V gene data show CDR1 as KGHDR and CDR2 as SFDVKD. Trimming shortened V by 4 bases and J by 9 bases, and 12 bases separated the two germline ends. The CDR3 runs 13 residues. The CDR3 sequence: CATSEQGRREQFF. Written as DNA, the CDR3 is TGTGCCACCAGTGAGCAGGGGCGTCGTGAGCAGTTCTTC.

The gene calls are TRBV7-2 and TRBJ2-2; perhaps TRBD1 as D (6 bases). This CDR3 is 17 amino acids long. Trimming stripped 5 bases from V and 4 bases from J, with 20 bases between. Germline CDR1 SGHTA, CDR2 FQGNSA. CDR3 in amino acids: CASSPHPDRILTGELFF. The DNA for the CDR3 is TGTGCCAGCAGCCCCCACCCAGACAGGATTCTCACCGGGGAGCTGTTTTTT.

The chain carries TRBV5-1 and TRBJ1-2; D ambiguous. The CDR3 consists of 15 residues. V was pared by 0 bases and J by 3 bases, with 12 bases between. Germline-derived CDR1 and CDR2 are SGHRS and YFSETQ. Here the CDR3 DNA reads TGCGCCAGCAGCTTGGCCTCAGACATTTACTATGGCTACACCTTC. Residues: CASSLASDIYYGYTF.

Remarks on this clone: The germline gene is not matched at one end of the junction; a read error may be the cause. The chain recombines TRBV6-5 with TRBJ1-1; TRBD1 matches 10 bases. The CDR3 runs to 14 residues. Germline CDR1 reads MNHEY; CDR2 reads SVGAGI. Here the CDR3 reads CASSSTGGEPEAFF. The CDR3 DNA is TGTGCCAGCAGTTCGACAGGGGGCGAGCCTGAGGCTTTCTTT.

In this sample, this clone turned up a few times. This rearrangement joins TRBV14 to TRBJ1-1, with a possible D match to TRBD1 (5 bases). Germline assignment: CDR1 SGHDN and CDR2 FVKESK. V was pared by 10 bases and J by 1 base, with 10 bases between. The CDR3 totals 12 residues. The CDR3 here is CAIQDRNTEAFF. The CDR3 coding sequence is TGTGCCATACAAGACAGGAACACTGAAGCTTTCTTT.

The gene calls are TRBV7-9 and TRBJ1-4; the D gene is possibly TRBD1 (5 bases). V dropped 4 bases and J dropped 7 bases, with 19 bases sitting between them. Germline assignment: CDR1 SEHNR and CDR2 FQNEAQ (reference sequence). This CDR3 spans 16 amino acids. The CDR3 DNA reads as TGTGCCAGCAGCTCCTGGGCCCCTTCCGGGGGTGAAAAACTGTTTTTT. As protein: CASSSWAPSGGEKLFF. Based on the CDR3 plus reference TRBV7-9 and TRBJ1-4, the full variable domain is DTGVSQNPRHKITKRGQNVTFRCDPISEHNRLYWYRQTLGQGPEFLTYFQNEAQLEKSRLLSDRFSAERPKGSFSTLEIQRTEQGDSAMYLCASSSWAPSGGEKLFFGSGTQLSVL.

The CDR3 spells CASSLGGQITFSYEQYF. CDR3 DNA: TGTGCCAGCAGCTTAGGGGGGCAGATAACCTTCTCCTACGAGCAGTACTTC. The V gene is TRBV11-2, the J gene TRBJ2-7; D might be TRBD1 (6 bases). The CDR3 spans 17 residues. From germline, CDR1 is SGHAT and CDR2 FQNNGV. Trimming took off 1 base at V and 0 bases at J, with 16 bases between the two ends.

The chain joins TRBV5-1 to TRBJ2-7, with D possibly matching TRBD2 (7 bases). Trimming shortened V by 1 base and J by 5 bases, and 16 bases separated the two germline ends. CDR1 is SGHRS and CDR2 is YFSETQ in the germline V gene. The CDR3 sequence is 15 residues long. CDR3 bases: TGCGCCAGCAGCTTGATCGCACAGGGAGGGGACGAGCAGTACTTC. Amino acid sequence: CASSLIAQGGDEQYF.

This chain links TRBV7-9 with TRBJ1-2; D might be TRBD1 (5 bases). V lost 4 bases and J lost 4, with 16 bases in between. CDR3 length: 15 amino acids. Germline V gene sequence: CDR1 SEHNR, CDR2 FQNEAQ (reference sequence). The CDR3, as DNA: TGTGCCAGCAGCTACCGGGCGGGGCAGAGCTATGGCTACACCTTC. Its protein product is CASSYRAGQSYGYTF.